This T cell receptor beta chain was documented in a study of graft-versus-host responses after intestinal transplantation (dated by TCRdb to about 2021). Regarding the study in general: Recipients received multivisceral, liver-intestinal, or isolated intestinal transplants. Every recipient was given anti-thymocyte globulin induction, then maintenance tacrolimus and steroids for about 3 years. After intestinal transplantation, graft-versus-host and host-versus-graft alloreactive T cell clones in the graft, circulation and bone marrow were tracked using bulk TCR-beta CDR3 sequencing. To identify alloreactive clones, pre-transplant mixed lymphocyte reaction products were sequenced and then compared with unstimulated pre-transplant donor and recipient T cells. Of the roughly 25 intestinal transplant recipients enrolled in the cohort, one of whom was a retransplant, a few patients without pretransplant specimens were excluded. Donor T cell macrochimerism was defined as a peak of at least 4% donor T cells among recipient peripheral blood mononuclear cells. Rather than being sequenced by the commercial service, samples from a few later patients were sequenced in-house on an Illumina MiSeq and processed with MiXCR.

The CDR3 has 16 amino acids, counting the end cysteine and phenylalanine. Left in the record is the CDR3 DNA by itself, 48 bases read in frame from the first base. V and J are trimmed by 3 bases and 8 bases, and the gene matches miss 17 bases of the junction. From a lookup of the germline V gene, CDR1 and CDR2 are SQVTM and ANQGSEA. Comments on this clone: The record has no base qualities; no much larger clone is one base away.

To prepare the library, the immunoSEQ multiplex PCR assay was applied. In most patients, genomic DNA was isolated using the Qiagen DNeasy Blood and Tissue Kit and sent frozen to Adaptive Biotechnologies for TCR sequencing. High-throughput TCR-beta CDR3 sequencing of genomic DNA from most patients was performed by Adaptive Biotechnologies. Concerning the study's data processing: TCR sequencing data were retrieved from Adaptive's ImmunoSEQ software for around 18 patients, whereas a few other patients were processed with MiXCR and VDJtools. To correct CD4 versus CD8 sorting errors, any sequence found in both subsets at a frequency ratio below 5:1 was removed. CDR3 nucleotide sequences shared between donor and recipient were removed because the origin of such sequences could not be assigned. To count as alloreactive, a clone needed at least 2-fold expansion over unstimulated cells and a minimum CFSE-low frequency of 0.002% (template counts) or 0.001% (read counts). Mappable clones were those detected in sequenced pre-transplant spleen, lymph node, or MLR CFSE-low populations of the donor or recipient. The cumulative frequency of alloreactive clones was calculated as a percentage of all sequences, weighted by copy number. What TCRdb holds here is the immuneACCESS table cut down to in-frame rearrangements. Part of the clones is not present; checked against another copy, under half of the missing clones reflect an unresolved V gene, and the others are unexplained. V, J and clone size are taken as reported in that table, and D and trimming were inferred from the DNA itself. Here the sample has tens of thousands of clones; 30% to 40% occur a single time. The ten largest make up 9.2% of the sample.

What this sample's time point label stands for: cells obtained before transplantation from donor or recipient. Mixed lymphocyte reactions plated about 200,000 CFSE-labeled pre-transplant responders with about 200,000 irradiated violet-dye-labeled stimulators and were cultured for six to seven days. After the mixed lymphocyte reaction, proliferating CD3+CD4+CFSE-low and CD3+CD8+CFSE-low responder cells were FACS-sorted on a BD Influx sorter. General study outcomes and caveats: GvH clones were detected in recipient bone marrow, and some appeared earlier in ileal mucosa or blood, consistent with an intestinal mucosal origin. Peak levels of circulating GvH clones were associated with declines in HvG clones early after transplant. In the allografts of patients with donor T cell macrochimerism, GvH to HvG T cell clonal ratios were high. Conclusions were limited by the relatively low number and heterogeneity of intestinal transplant patients.

Source: alloreactive CD8+ T cells from a mixed lymphocyte reaction culture, taken before intestinal transplant. The cell subset or site label, read with the paper, signifies: CFSE-low proliferating T cells sorted from roughly six-day pre-transplant mixed lymphocyte reaction (GvH or HvG direction). The receptor was isolated from a human patient who received an intestinal transplant. The chain joins TRBV29-1 to TRBJ1-2; a stretch of 8 junction bases matches TRBD1. In nucleotides, the sequence is TGCAGCGTTGAGGGTGACAGGGGTCACCTTGGCGAGGGCTACACCTTC. Its coded protein is CSVEGDRGHLGEGYTF.